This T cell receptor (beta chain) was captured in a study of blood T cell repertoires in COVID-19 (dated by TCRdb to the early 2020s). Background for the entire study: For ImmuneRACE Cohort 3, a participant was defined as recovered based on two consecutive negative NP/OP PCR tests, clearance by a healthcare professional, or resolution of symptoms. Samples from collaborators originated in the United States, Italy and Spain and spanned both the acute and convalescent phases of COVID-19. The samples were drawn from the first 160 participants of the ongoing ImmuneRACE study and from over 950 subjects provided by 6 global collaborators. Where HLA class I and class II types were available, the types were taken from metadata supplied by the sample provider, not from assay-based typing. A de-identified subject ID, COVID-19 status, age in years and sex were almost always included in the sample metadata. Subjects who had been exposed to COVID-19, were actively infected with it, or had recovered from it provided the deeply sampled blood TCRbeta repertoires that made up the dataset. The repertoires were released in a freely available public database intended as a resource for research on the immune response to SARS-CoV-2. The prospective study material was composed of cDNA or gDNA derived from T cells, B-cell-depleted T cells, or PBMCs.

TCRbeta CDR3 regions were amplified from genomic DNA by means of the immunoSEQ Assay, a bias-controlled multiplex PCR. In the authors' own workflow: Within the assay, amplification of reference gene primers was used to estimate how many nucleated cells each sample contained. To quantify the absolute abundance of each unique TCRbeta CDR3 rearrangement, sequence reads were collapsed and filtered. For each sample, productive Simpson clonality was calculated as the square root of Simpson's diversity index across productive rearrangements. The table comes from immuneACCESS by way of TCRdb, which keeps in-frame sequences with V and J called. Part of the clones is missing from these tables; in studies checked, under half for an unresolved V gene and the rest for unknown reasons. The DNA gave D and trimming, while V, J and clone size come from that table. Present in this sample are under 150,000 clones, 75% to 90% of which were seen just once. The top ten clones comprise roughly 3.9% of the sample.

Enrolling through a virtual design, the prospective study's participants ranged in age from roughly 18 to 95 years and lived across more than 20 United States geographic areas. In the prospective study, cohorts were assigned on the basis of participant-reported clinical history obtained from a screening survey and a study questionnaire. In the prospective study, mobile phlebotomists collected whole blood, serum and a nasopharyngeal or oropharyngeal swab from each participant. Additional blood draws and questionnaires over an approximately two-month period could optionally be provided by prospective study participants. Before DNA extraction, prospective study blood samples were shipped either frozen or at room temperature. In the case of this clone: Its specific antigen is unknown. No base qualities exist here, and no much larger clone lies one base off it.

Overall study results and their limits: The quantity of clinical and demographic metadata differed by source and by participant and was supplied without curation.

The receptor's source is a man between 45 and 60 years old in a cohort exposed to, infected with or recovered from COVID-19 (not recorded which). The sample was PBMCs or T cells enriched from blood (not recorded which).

The nucleotides read TGTGCCACCAGTGAACATACAAGCAATCAGCCCCAGCATTTT. Protein translation: CATSEHTSNQPQHF. Rearrangement joined TRBV24-1 to TRBJ1-5; the D gene assignment is ambiguous. V drops 4 bases and J drops 1 base, leaving 7 bases in between. The CDR3 runs 14 amino acids, cysteine and phenylalanine included. Only the CDR3 region is kept as DNA, spanning 42 bases read in frame from base 1. Per the germline V gene, KGHDR is the CDR1 and SFDVKD is the CDR2.